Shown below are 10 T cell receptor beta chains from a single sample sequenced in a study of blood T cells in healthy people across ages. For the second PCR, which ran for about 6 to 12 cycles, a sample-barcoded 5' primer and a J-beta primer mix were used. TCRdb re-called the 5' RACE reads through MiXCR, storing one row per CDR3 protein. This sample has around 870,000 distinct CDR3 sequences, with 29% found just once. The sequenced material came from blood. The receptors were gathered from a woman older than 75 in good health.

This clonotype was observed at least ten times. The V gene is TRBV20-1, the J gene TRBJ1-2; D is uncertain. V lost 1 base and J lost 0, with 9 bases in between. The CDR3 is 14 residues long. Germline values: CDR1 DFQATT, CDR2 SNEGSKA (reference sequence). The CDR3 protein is CSARVWQTNYGYTF. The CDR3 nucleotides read TGCAGTGCTAGAGTTTGGCAGACTAACTATGGCTACACCTTC.

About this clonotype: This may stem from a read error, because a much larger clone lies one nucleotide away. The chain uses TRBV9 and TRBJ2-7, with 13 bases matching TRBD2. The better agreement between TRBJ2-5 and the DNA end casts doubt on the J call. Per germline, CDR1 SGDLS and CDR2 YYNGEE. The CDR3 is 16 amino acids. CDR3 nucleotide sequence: TGTGCCAGCAGCGCTCCGGGACTAGCGGGGACGGAGACCCAGTACTTC. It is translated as CASSAPGLAGTETQYF.

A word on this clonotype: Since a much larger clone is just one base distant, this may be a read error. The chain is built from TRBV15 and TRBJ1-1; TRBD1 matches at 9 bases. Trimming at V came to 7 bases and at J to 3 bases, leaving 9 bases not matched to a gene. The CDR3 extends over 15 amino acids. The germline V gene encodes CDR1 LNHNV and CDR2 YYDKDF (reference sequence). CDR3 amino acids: CATNKDRGGYTEAFF. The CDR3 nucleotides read TGTGCCACCAACAAAGACAGGGGGGGTTACACTGAAGCTTTCTTT.

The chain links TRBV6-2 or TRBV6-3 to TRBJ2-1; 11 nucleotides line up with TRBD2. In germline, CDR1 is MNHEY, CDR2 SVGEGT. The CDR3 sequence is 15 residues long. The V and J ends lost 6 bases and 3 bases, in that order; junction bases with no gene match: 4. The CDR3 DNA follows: TGTGCCAGCAGAATTAGCGGGGGGGTCTACAATGAGCAGTTCTTC. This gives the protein CASRISGGVYNEQFF.

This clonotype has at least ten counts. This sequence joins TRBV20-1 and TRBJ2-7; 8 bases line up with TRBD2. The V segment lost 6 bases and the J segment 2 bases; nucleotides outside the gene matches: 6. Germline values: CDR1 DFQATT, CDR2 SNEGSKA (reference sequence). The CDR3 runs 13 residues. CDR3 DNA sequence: TGCAGTGCCCTGAGCGGGGGAACCTACGAGCAGTACTTC. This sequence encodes CSALSGGTYEQYF.

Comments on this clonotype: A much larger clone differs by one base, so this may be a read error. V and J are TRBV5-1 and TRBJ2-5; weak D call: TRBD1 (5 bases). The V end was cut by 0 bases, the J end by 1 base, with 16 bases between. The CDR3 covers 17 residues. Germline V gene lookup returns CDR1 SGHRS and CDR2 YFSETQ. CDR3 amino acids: CASSLEGWLSSQETQYF. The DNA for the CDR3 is TGCGCCAGCAGCTTGGAGGGGTGGCTATCCTCCCAAGAGACCCAGTACTTC. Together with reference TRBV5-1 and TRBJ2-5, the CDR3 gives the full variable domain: KAGVTQTPRYLIKTRGQQVTLSCSPISGHRSVSWYQQTPGQGLQFLFEYFSETQRNKGNFPGRFSGRQFSNSRSEMNVSTLELGDSALYLCASSLEGWLSSQETQYFGPGTRLLVL.

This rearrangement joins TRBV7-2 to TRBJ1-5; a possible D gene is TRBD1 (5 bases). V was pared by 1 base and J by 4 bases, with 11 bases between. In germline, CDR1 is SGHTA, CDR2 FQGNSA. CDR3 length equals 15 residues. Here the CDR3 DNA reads TGTGCCAGCAGCTTAGAATTTGGGGGGAATCAGCCCCAGCATTTT. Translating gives CASSLEFGGNQPQHF.

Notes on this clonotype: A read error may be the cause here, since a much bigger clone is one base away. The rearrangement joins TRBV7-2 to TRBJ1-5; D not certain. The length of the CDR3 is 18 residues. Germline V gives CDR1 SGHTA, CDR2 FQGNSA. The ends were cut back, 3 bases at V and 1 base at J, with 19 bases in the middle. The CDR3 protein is CASSFNTGARRSNQPQHF. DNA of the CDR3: TGTGCCAGCAGCTTCAATACGGGCGCGCGACGGAGCAATCAGCCCCAGCATTTT.

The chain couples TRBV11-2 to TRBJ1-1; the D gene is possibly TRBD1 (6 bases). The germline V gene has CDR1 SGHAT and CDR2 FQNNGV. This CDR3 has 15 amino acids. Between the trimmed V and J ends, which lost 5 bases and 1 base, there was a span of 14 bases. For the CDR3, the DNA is TGTGCCAGCAGCCATAGGGGGGAGACGAACACTGAAGCTTTCTTT. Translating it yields CASSHRGETNTEAFF.

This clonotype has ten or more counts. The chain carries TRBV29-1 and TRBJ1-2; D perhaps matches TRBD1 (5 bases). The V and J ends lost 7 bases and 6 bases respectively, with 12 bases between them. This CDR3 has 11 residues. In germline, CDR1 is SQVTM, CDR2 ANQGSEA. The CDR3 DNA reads TGCAGCGCTCAGGGATGGCATGGCTACACCTTC. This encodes CSAQGWHGYTF.